This TCR beta chain originates from a study of T cell repertoires in cytomegalovirus infection. On this clonotype itself: The antigen remains unidentified.

MiXCR, run by TCRdb on the reads, gives a single entry per CDR3 protein. This table has over 25,000 distinct CDR3 sequences, 15% to 20% appearing once. J gave up 0 bases and V 4 bases, and 4 bases lay outside the gene matches. The CDR3 sequence is 16 residues long. Germline values: CDR1 MGHDK, CDR2 SYGVNS. Sample: CD8+ T cells from cultured PBMCs, taken from culture after CMV antigen stimulation. This rearrangement joins TRBV25-1 to TRBJ2-1, with 9 bases that match TRBD2. The sequence derives from a human donor in good health (CMV status not recorded). Some clones in this sample may be carry-over from other donors' samples. CDR3 amino acids: CASSAAGGLSYNEQFF. In DNA, the CDR3 is TGTGCCAGCAGTGCGGCGGGAGGGCTCTCCTACAATGAGCAGTTCTTC.